This T cell receptor (beta chain) stems from a study of T cells in Graves' hyperthyroidism and ophthalmopathy (dated by TCRdb to the late 2010s). About the investigation overall: Peripheral blood was collected at initial diagnosis, before any treatment. To identify TCR V-J signatures that set the groups apart, the researchers used a discovery cohort of 100 or so patients, made up of some 41 with Graves' ophthalmopathy and 57 with stable Graves' hyperthyroidism. Prospective prediction of ophthalmopathy was tested in an independent validation cohort of approximately 19 hyperthyroidism patients and roughly 16 patients who later progressed to ophthalmopathy. The 75 to 100 discovery patients were randomly divided into training and test sets at a 7:3 ratio. In addition, the study compared T-cell repertoires in thyroid tissue and in blood from six Graves' hyperthyroidism patients. After blood sampling, hyperthyroidism patients were treated with methimazole at a starting dose of 30 mg daily, and ophthalmopathy patients were treated with high-dose intravenous methylprednisolone. According to the paper, TCR Vbeta CDR3 sequencing was carried out on approximately 140 peripheral blood samples, which came from some 41 ophthalmopathy, under 80 hyperthyroidism and about 17 progressor patients. What the authors observed across the whole study: In cross-validation, a model built on a 13 V-J signature told ophthalmopathy apart from stable hyperthyroidism with 85% to 90% sensitivity and about 81% specificity, and in testing the same model reached 80%/75%. No statistical method was used to set the sample size in advance, and investigators knew the group allocation. Most expanded thyroid clonotypes (frequency above 0.001) were also detected in blood, a finding suggesting that blood repertoires may reflect thyroid immune responses. In validation, the model predicted progression to ophthalmopathy with around 71% sensitivity and roughly 72% specificity, a median of approximately 6.5 months before onset.

A patient counted as having stable Graves' hyperthyroidism if no progression to ophthalmopathy occurred over 18 months of follow-up. Hyperthyroidism patients were aged 18 to 65 years and newly diagnosed, with disease duration of less than 2 months. The study excluded patients with uncontrolled infections, other autoimmune diseases, pregnancy or lactation. Diagnoses were based on clinical symptoms, serum thyroxine and TRAb, thyroid ultrasound and orbital computed tomography. PBMCs were isolated from more than 9 ml of fresh peripheral blood by Ficoll-Paque density gradient centrifugation. Total RNA was extracted with Trizol reagent, and quality was checked on an Agilent 2100 Bioanalyzer. In this sample, this clonotype turned up many times. No antigen is known for it. Base-call qualities are not available, and no considerably larger clone is one nucleotide away. There are 15 amino acids in the CDR3, from cysteine to phenylalanine inclusive. This entry keeps only the CDR3 DNA: 45 bases, framed from base 1. From a lookup of the germline V gene, CDR1 and CDR2 are SGDLS and YYNGEE. The germline V end is reduced by 4 bases and the J end by 0 bases; junction bases left unmatched: 6.

Amplification of TCR beta CDR3 regions was carried out from RNA transcripts. The TCR CDR3 was subjected to a first round of RT-PCR using the HTBI primer set and the Qiagen OneStep RT-PCR kit. A second multiplex PCR round built the libraries, followed by size selection and purification. The libraries were sequenced on an Illumina HiSeq2000 using paired-end 100 bp reads. In the paper's pipeline: SOAPnuke was used to process the raw data, removing reads that contained adapters or uncalled bases, had a mean Phred below 15, or lacked an exact match to the constant primer or identifier. COPE v1.2.5 was used to merge the high-quality paired reads, and each unique nucleotide sequence was defined as a clonotype. MiTCR v1.1 was used to align clonotypes to the IMGT TRBV, TRBD and TRBJ reference segments. Analysis was restricted to V-J combinations with a frequency above 0.0001, which covered roughly 99% of repertoires. A TCS score was defined as the ratio between F50 (clonal expansion) and ExV (chaos), using BLOSUM62-based TCRdist between CDR3 peptides within each V-J. Welch's t-statistics and random forest reduced approximately 520 V-J features to 10 to 15, which were used in a naive Bayes classifier (R e1071). Thyroid-blood repertoire similarity was quantified with the Morisita-Horn index. The public reads were quality trimmed at Q25 with fastp and then assembled into clones with MiXCR by TCRdb, keeping productive beta chains. When rows share a CDR3 protein, they turn into one entry using the most common DNA and genes. V and J calls and clone size were set by TCRdb, not the authors. For this sample the table gives 700,000 to 950,000 distinct CDR3 sequences, of which 35% were detected only once. Clones ranked in the top ten supply around 32% of the sample.

This sequence was found in a woman in her forties with Graves' hyperthyroidism. Sequences were obtained from blood. The rearranged chain carries TRBV9 and TRBJ2-7, with 8 central nucleotides matching TRBD2. The CDR3 reads CASSQTSVSSYEQYF. The DNA sequence is as follows: TGTGCCAGCAGCCAGACTAGCGTAAGCTCCTACGAGCAGTACTTC.